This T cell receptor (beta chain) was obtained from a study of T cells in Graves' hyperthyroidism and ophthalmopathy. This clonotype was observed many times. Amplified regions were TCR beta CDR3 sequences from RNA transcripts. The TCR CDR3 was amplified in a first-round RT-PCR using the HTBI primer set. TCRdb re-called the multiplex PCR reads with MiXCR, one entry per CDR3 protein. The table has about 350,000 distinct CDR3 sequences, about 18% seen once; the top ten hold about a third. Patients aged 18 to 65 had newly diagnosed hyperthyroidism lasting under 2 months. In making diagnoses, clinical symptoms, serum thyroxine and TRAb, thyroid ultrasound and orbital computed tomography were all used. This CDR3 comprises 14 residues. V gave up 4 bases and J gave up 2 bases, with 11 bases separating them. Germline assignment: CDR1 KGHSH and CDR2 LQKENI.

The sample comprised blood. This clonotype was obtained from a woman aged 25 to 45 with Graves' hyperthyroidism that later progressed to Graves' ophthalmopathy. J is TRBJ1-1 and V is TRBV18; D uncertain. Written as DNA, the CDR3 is TGTGCCAGCTCACGGCTCGGCATTAACACTGAAGCTTTCTTT. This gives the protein CASSRLGINTEAFF.